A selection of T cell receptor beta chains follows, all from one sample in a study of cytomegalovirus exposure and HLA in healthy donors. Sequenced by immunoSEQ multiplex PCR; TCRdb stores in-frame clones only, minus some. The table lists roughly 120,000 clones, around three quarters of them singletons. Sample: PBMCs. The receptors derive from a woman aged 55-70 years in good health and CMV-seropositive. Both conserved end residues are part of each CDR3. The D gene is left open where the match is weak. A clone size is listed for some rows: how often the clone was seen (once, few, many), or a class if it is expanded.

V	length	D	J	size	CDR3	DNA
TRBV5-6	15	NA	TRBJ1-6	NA	CASSLWSSYNSPLHF	TGTGCCAGCAGCTTGTGGAGCTCCTATAATTCACCCCTCCACTTT
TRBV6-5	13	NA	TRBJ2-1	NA	CASRATGYNEQFF	TGTGCCAGCAGGGCGACTGGCTACAATGAGCAGTTCTTC
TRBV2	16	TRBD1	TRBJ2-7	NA	CASRGRGRQGAEEQYF	TGTGCCAGCAGGGGACGGGGTCGGCAGGGGGCGGAAGAGCAGTACTTC
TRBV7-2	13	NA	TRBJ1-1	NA	CASSLEQNTEAFF	TGTGCCAGCAGCTTAGAGCAGAACACTGAAGCTTTCTTT
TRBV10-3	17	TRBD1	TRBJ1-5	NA	CAIGGSGGQVNNQPQHF	TGTGCCATCGGAGGGTCCGGGGGACAGGTTAACAATCAGCCCCAGCATTTT
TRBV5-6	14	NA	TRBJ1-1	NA	CASSLRQRNTEAFF	TGTGCCAGCAGCTTGAGACAGCGGAACACTGAAGCTTTCTTT
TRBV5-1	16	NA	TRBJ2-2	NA	CASSSDPGGGAGELFF	TGCGCCAGCAGCTCAGATCCTGGTGGAGGGGCCGGGGAGCTGTTTTTT
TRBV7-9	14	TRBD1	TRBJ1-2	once	CASSLATGDYGYTF	TGTGCCAGCAGCTTAGCGACAGGGGACTATGGCTACACCTTC
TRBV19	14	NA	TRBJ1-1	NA	CASSTGRGGTEAFF	TGTGCCAGTAGTACCGGGCGGGGAGGGACTGAAGCTTTCTTT
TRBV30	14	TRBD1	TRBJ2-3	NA	CAWSRDRGTDTQYF	TGTGCCTGGAGTCGGGACAGGGGAACAGATACGCAGTATTTT
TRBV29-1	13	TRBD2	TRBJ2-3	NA	CSVGHGRGDTQYF	TGCAGCGTCGGGCACGGGAGGGGTGATACGCAGTATTTT
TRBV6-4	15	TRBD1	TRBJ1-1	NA	CASRSTGGSKTEAFF	TGTGCCAGCAGATCTACAGGGGGCTCGAAAACTGAAGCTTTCTTT
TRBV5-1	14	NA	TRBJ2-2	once	CASSRQGNTGELFF	TGCGCCAGCAGCCGTCAGGGAAACACCGGGGAGCTGTTTTTT
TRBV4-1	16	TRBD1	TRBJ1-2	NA	CASSLIATQGNYGYTF	TGCGCCAGCAGCCTAATAGCGACACAGGGGAACTATGGCTACACCTTC
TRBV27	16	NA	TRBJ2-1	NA	CASSSGGTDLYNEQFF	TGTGCCAGCAGTTCTGGCGGGACAGACCTCTACAATGAGCAGTTCTTC
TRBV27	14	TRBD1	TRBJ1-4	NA	CASSPRGRDEKLFF	TGTGCCAGCAGTCCCAGGGGGCGTGATGAAAAACTGTTTTTT
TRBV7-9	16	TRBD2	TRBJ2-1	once	CASSQTGLAGYNEQFF	TGTGCCAGCAGCCAAACGGGACTAGCGGGGTACAATGAGCAGTTCTTC
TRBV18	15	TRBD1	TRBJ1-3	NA	CASSPGTVSGNTIYF	TGTGCCAGCTCACCTGGGACAGTCTCTGGAAACACCATATATTTT
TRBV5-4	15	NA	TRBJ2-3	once	CASSLLSGSTDTQYF	TGTGCCAGCAGCCTCCTTAGCGGTTCCACAGATACGCAGTATTTT
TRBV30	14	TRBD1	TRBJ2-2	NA	CACRDRGWTGELFF	TGTGCCTGTCGGGACAGGGGTTGGACCGGGGAGCTGTTTTTT
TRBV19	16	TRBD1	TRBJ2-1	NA	CASSRQGANLHNEQFF	TGTGCCAGTAGTAGACAGGGGGCTAATTTACACAATGAGCAGTTCTTC
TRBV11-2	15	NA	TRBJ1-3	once	CASSLGLNSGNTIYF	TGTGCCAGCAGCCTGGGACTGAACTCTGGAAACACCATATATTTT
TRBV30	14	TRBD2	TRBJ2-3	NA	CAWIKVGGTDTQYF	TGTGCCTGGATTAAGGTGGGAGGGACAGATACGCAGTATTTT
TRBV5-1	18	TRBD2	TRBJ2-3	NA	CASSFSRAYGRVADTQYF	TGCGCCAGCAGCTTCTCTCGGGCCTACGGGAGGGTAGCAGATACGCAGTATTTT
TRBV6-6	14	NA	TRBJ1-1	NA	CASSLEQLNTEAFF	TGTGCCAGCAGTTTGGAACAGTTGAACACTGAAGCTTTCTTT
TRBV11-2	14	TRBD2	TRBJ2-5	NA	CASSRTSGGETQYF	TGTGCCAGCAGCCGGACTAGCGGGGGAGAGACCCAGTACTTC
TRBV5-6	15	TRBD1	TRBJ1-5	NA	CASSLGTGRRQPQHF	TGTGCCAGCAGCTTGGGGACAGGGCGTCGCCAGCCCCAGCATTTT
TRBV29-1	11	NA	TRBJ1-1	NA	CSVALYTEAFF	TGCAGCGTTGCTCTGTACACTGAAGCTTTCTTT
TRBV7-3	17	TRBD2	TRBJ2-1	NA	CASSLSAGGHSYNEQFF	TGTGCCAGCAGCTTAAGCGCGGGGGGACACTCCTACAATGAGCAGTTCTTC
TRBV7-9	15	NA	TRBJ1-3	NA	CASSLTTSPGNTIYF	TGTGCCAGCAGCTTAACGACATCGCCTGGAAACACCATATATTTT
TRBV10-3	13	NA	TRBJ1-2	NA	CAISESQLAGYTF	TGTGCCATCAGTGAGTCCCAGTTAGCTGGCTACACCTTC
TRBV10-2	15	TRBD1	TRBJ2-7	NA	CASSNLQGPSYEQYF	TGCGCCAGCAGTAATCTACAGGGGCCCTCCTACGAGCAGTACTTC
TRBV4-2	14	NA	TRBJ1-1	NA	CASSRPGQNTEAFF	TGTGCCAGCAGCCGCCCGGGACAGAACACTGAAGCTTTCTTT
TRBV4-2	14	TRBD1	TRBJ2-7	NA	CASSRSTGDGEQYF	TGTGCCAGCAGCAGATCGACAGGGGATGGCGAGCAGTACTTC
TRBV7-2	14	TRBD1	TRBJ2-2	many	CASSQGQGAGELFF	TGCGCCAGCAGCCAAGGACAGGGGGCCGGGGAGCTGTTTTTT
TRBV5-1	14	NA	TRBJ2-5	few	CASSLGPSGETQYF	TGCGCCAGCAGCTTGGGGCCCAGCGGAGAGACCCAGTACTTC
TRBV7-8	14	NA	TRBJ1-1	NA	CASSLSGLNTEAFF	TGTGCCAGCAGCTTATCCGGTCTGAACACTGAAGCTTTCTTT